The 7 T cell receptor beta chains given below trace back to one sample, sequenced in a study of shared clonotypes between healthy human individuals. Libraries were prepared by immunoSEQ multiplex PCR; TCRdb keeps only in-frame clonotypes and omits some of them. The sample records roughly 1,500,000 clones, 95% to 99% being singletons. The sequencing input was naive CD4+ T cells sorted from blood. The subset here: CD45RA+ positively selected. The receptors derive from a man aged 25 to 40 in good health.

The rearrangement links TRBV11-2 to TRBJ2-1; 9 bases align to TRBD2. The CDR3 covers 14 residues. V lost 5 bases, J lost 6 bases, and 5 bases stayed unmatched. CDR1 SGHAT and CDR2 FQNNGV come from the germline V gene. CDR3 amino acids: CASSPTSGINEQFF. CDR3 DNA: TGTGCCAGCAGCCCGACTAGCGGAATCAATGAGCAGTTCTTC.

This chain links TRBV5-5 with TRBJ2-7, with 9 nucleotides matching TRBD2. Germline CDR1 reads SGHKS; CDR2 reads YYEKEE (reference sequence). Losses at the gene ends were 0 bases for V and 5 bases for J; bases not matched to a gene: 6. The CDR3 is made up of 15 amino acids. CDR3 amino acids: CASSLERVAGDEQYF. The CDR3 DNA reads as TGTGCCAGCAGCTTGGAGCGGGTAGCGGGAGACGAGCAGTACTTC.

The chain has TRBV11-3 and TRBJ2-7; D possibly uses TRBD1 or TRBD2 (5 bases each). V lost 1 base and J lost 2, with 12 bases in between. The length of the CDR3 is 15 residues. Germline lookup yields CDR1 SGHNT and CDR2 YENEEA. CDR3 region: CASSLGVGDAYEQYF. The CDR3 region has the DNA TGTGCCAGCAGCTTAGGGGTCGGGGACGCCTACGAGCAGTACTTC.

The V gene is TRBV14, the J gene TRBJ2-7; TRBD2 aligns across 7 bases. This CDR3 is built from 15 residues. Germline CDR1 is SGHDN and CDR2 is FVKESK. The ends lost 2 bases at V and 5 bases at J; junction bases unmatched: 9. This CDR3 reads CASSQSLGGTHEQYF. The DNA for the CDR3 is TGTGCCAGCAGCCAAAGTTTGGGAGGGACCCACGAGCAGTACTTC.

This chain joins TRBV18 and TRBJ1-2, with D perhaps matching TRBD1 (5 bases). With 3 bases removed from V and 8 bases from J, the gap between germline ends came to 25 bases. Germline-derived CDR1 and CDR2 are KGHSH and LQKENI. The CDR3 is 17 residues long. CDR3: CASSPTRDLLASGGYTF. CDR3 bases: TGTGCCAGCTCACCTACCCGGGACCTTCTCGCGTCTGGCGGCTACACCTTC.

V gene TRBV6-1 combines with J gene TRBJ1-1; a weak D match, TRBD1 (5 bases). The CDR3 has 14 residues. CDR1 is MNHNS, CDR2 SASEGT, per germline. V lost 6 bases to trimming and J lost 5 bases, with 16 bases between them. The CDR3 sequence: CASRIQGFVTEAFF. As DNA, the CDR3 is TGTGCCAGCAGGATCCAGGGTTTCGTTACTGAAGCTTTCTTT.

The chain is built from TRBV18 and TRBJ1-5, with D maybe TRBD1 (5 bases). The CDR3 is 16 residues long. In germline, CDR1 is KGHSH, CDR2 LQKENI. V shed 4 bases and J shed 0 bases, with 13 bases lying between them. CDR3 amino acids: CASSLWGIASNQPQHF. CDR3 bases: TGTGCCAGCTCACTGTGGGGGATAGCTAGCAATCAGCCCCAGCATTTT.